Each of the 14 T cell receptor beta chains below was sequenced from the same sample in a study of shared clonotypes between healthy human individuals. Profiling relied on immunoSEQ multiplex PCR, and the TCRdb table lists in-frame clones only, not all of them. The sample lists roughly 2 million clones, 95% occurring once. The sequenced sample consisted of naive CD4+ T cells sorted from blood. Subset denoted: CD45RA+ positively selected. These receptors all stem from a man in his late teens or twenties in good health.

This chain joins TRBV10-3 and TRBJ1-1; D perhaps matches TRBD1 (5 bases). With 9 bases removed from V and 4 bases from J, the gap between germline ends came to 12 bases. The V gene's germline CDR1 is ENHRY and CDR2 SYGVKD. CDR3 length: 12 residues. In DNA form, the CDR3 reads TGTGCCATGGGGGGTGCCCCCACTGAAGCTTTCTTT. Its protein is CAMGGAPTEAFF.

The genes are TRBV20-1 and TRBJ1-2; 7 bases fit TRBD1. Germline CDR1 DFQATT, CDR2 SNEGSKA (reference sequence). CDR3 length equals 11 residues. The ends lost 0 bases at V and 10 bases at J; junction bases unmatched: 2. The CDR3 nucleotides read TGCAGTGCTAGAGATACAGGGGCCTACACCTTC. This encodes CSARDTGAYTF.

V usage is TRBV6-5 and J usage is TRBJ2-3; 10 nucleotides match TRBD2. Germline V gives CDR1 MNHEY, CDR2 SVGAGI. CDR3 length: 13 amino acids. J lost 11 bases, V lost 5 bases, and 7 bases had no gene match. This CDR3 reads CASSPQRGGMQYF. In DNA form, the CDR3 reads TGTGCCAGCAGTCCCCAGCGGGGGGGTATGCAGTATTTT.

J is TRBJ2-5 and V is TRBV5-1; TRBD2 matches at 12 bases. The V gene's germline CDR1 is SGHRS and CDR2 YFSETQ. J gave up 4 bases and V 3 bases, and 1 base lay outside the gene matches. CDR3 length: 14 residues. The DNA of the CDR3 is TGCGCCAGCAGCTCGACTAGCGGGAGAGAGACCCAGTACTTC. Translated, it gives CASSSTSGRETQYF.

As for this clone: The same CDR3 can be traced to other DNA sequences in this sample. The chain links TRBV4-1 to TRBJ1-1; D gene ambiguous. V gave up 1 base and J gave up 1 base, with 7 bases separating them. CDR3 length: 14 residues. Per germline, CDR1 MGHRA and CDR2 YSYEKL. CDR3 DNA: TGCGCCAGCAGCCAAGTAGGGAGGAACACTGAAGCTTTCTTT. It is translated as CASSQVGRNTEAFF.

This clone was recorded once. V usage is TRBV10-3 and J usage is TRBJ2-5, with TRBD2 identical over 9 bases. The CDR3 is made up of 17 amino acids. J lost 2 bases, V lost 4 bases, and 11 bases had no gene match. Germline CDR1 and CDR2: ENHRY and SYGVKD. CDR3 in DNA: TGTGCCATCAGTGTTGGATCCGTAGCGGGAGCTCAAGAGACCCAGTACTTC. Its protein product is CAISVGSVAGAQETQYF.

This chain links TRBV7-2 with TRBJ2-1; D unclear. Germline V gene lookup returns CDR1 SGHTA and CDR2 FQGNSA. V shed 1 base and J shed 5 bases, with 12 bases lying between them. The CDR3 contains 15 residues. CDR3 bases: TGTGCCAGCAGCTTAGGGGGTCGCCATAACAATGAGCAGTTCTTC. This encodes CASSLGGRHNNEQFF.

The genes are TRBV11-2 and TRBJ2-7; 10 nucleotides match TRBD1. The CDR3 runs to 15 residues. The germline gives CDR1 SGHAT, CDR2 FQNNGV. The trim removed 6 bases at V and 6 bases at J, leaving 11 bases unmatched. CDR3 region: CASRSPGTGVREQYF. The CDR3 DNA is TGTGCCAGCAGATCACCCGGGACAGGGGTCCGCGAGCAGTACTTC.

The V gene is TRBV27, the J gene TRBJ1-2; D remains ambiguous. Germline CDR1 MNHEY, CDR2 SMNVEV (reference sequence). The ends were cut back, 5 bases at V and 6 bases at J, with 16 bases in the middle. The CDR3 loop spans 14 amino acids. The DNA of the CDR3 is TGTGCCAGCAGTCCAAGGGCAGCCCCTCATGGCTACACCTTC. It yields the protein CASSPRAAPHGYTF.

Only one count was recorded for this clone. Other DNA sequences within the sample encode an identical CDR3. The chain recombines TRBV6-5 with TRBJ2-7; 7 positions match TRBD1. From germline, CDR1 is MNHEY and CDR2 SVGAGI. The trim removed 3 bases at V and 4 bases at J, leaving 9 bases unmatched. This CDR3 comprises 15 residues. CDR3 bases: TGTGCCAGCAGTTATTCCAGACAGGGATCGTACGAGCAGTACTTC. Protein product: CASSYSRQGSYEQYF.

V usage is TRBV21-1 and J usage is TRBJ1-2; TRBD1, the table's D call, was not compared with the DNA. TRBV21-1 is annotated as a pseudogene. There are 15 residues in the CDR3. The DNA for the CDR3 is TGTGCCAGGAGGCCACAATATCGGGACAGTCGCGGCTACACCTTC. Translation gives CARRPQYRDSRGYTF.

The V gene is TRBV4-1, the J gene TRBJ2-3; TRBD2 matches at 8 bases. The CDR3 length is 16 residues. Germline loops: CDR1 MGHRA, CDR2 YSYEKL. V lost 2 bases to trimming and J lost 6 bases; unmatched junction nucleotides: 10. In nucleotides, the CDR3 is TGCGCCAGCAGCCAAAGCGCCAGCGGGGGTCCGGATACGCAGTATTTT. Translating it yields CASSQSASGGPDTQYF.

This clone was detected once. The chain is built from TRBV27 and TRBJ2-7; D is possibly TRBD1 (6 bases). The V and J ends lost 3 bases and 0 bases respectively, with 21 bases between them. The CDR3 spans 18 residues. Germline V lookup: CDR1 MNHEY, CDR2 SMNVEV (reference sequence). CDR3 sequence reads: CASSLFPPRTESSYEQYF. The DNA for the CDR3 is TGTGCCAGCAGTTTGTTTCCCCCAAGGACAGAGAGCTCCTACGAGCAGTACTTC.

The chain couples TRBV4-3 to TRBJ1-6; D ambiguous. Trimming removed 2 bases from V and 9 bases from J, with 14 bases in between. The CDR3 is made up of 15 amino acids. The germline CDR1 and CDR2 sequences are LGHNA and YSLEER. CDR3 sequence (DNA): TGCGCCAGCAGCCAAATACAGATGCGTGGTTCACCCCTCCACTTT. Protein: CASSQIQMRGSPLHF.